This is a list of T cell receptor beta chains from one sample in a study of blood T cell repertoires in COVID-19. Clones were read by immunoSEQ multiplex PCR, and TCRdb kept only the in-frame ones, dropping some. Here the sample spans about 110,000 clones, 75% to 90% being singletons. Sequenced input: peripheral blood. All receptors derive from a woman older than 75 with acute or convalescent COVID-19. Each CDR3 is given with its conserved first and last residue. Each record gives: clone size, J gene, V gene, D gene, CDR3 protein, CDR3 DNA. The D gene is left open where the match is weak. Clone size is given for some rows only: seen once, a few or many times, or a class if the clone is expanded.

clone_size: .; j_call: TRBJ2-3; v_call: TRBV28; d_call: TRBD2; cdr3_aa: CASSLTSGGANADTQYF; cdr3_nt: TGTGCCAGCAGTTTGACTAGCGGGGGGGCGAATGCAGATACGCAGTATTTT
clone_size: once; j_call: TRBJ2-7; v_call: TRBV30; d_call: TRBD1; cdr3_aa: CAWSGQGVSYEQYF; cdr3_nt: TGTGCCTGGAGCGGACAGGGGGTGTCCTACGAGCAGTACTTC
clone_size: once; j_call: TRBJ2-3; v_call: TRBV24-1; d_call: TRBD2; cdr3_aa: CATSDPGLAGTDTQYF; cdr3_nt: TGTGCCACCAGTGATCCGGGACTAGCGGGCACAGATACGCAGTATTTT
clone_size: .; j_call: TRBJ1-2; v_call: TRBV7-4; d_call: .; cdr3_aa: CASSLVREEGGYTF; cdr3_nt: TGTGCCAGCAGCTTAGTCAGGGAGGAAGGGGGCTACACCTTC
clone_size: .; j_call: TRBJ1-5; v_call: TRBV6-6; d_call: TRBD1; cdr3_aa: CASSSQGQGGNQPQHF; cdr3_nt: TGTGCCAGCAGTTCCCAGGGACAGGGAGGCAATCAGCCCCAGCATTTT
clone_size: .; j_call: TRBJ2-1; v_call: TRBV10-1; d_call: TRBD1; cdr3_aa: CASSSGTGTSYNEQFF; cdr3_nt: TGCGCCAGCAGCTCCGGGACAGGGACCTCCTACAATGAGCAGTTCTTC
clone_size: .; j_call: TRBJ2-7; v_call: TRBV7-2; d_call: TRBD2; cdr3_aa: CASSFRLASYEQYF; cdr3_nt: TGTGCCAGCAGCTTCAGACTAGCGTCATACGAGCAGTACTTC
clone_size: .; j_call: TRBJ1-3; v_call: TRBV29-1; d_call: TRBD1; cdr3_aa: CSVTGTGAGNTIYF; cdr3_nt: TGCAGCGTCACCGGGACAGGGGCTGGAAACACCATATATTTT
clone_size: .; j_call: TRBJ1-1; v_call: TRBV6-5; d_call: .; cdr3_aa: CASRPGHVGTEAFF; cdr3_nt: TGTGCCAGCAGGCCCGGACATGTAGGCACTGAAGCTTTCTTT
clone_size: .; j_call: TRBJ1-1; v_call: TRBV4-3; d_call: .; cdr3_aa: CASSQVSERRNTEAFF; cdr3_nt: TGCGCCAGCAGCCAAGTATCAGAAAGAAGAAACACTGAAGCTTTCTTT